Presented here are 29 T cell receptor beta chains from one specimen sequenced in a study of beta chain features in type 1 diabetes. TCRB transcripts that were expressed got sequenced, as all of the isolated RNA had been reverse transcribed. Sequenced by immunoSEQ multiplex PCR; TCRdb stores in-frame clones only, minus some. The repertoire holds 200,000 to 300,000 clones, about 25% seen once, with under 4.5% in the top ten. The sequenced sample was central memory CD4+ T cells from blood. Receptors were obtained from a man aged 25 to 40 in good health.

This chain links TRBV5-1 with TRBJ2-1; D uncertain. This CDR3 has 13 residues. Trimming removed 2 bases at V and 9 bases at J, with 12 bases between. CDR1 and CDR2 (germline): SGHRS, YFSETQ. The CDR3 nucleotides read TGCGCCAGCAGCTTCATCCCGGGCCCTGAGCAGTTCTTC. This sequence encodes CASSFIPGPEQFF.

This clone was counted a few times. The V gene is TRBV30, the J gene TRBJ1-6; D unclear. Germline V gene data show CDR1 as GTSNPN and CDR2 as SVGIG (reference sequence). This CDR3 is 16 amino acids long. V was pared by 0 bases and J by 0 bases, with 9 bases between. CDR3 in amino acids: CAWSVPGSSYNSPLHF. For the CDR3, the DNA is TGTGCCTGGAGTGTACCAGGTAGCTCCTATAATTCACCCCTCCACTTT. The full variable domain, rest sourced from reference TRBV30 and TRBJ1-6, is SQTIHQWPATLVQPVGSPLSLECTVEGTSNPNLYWYRQAAGRGLQLLFYSVGIGQISSEVPQNLSASRPQDRQFILSSKKLLLSDSGFYLCAWSVPGSSYNSPLHFGNGTRLTVT.

This clone was detected a few times. V is TRBV5-6 and J is TRBJ2-7, with D possibly matching TRBD2 (5 bases). Germline V gives CDR1 SGHDT, CDR2 YYEEEE. Trimming shortened V by 4 bases and J by 3 bases, and 11 bases separated the two germline ends. There are 13 residues in the CDR3. This chain's CDR3 is CASSTRSGYEQYF. The CDR3 nucleotides are TGTGCCAGCAGCACGAGGAGCGGCTACGAGCAGTACTTC.

This clone was picked up a small number of times. The chain carries TRBV5-4 and TRBJ2-1; TRBD1 matches 12 bases. The germline V gene has CDR1 SGHNT and CDR2 YYREEE (reference sequence). V shed 2 bases, J shed 8 bases, and the junction held 5 bases outside the gene matches. This CDR3 has 15 amino acids. CDR3 loop: CASSLPGQGAYEQFF. CDR3 coding DNA: TGTGCCAGCAGCTTACCGGGACAGGGGGCATATGAGCAGTTCTTC.

Of note for this clone: A much larger clone differs by one base, so this may be a read error. This sample includes further DNA sequences coding for the same CDR3. The chain carries TRBV7-2 and TRBJ2-1; 9 positions agree with TRBD2. This CDR3 is 16 amino acids long. J was trimmed by 4 bases and V by 2 bases; bases with no gene match: 6. Looked up from germline, CDR1 is SGHTA and CDR2 is FQGNSA. CDR3 protein: CASSLRLAGIYNEQFF. The CDR3 nucleotides read TGTGCCAGCAGCTTACGGCTAGCGGGGATATACAATGAGCAGTTCTTC.

The chain links TRBV7-2 to TRBJ1-2; the D is unclear. Germline V CDR1 and CDR2: SGHTA, FQGNSA. This CDR3 spans 15 amino acids. The V gene lost 0 bases and the J gene lost 5 bases, with 13 bases spanning the gap. The CDR3, as DNA: TGTGCCAGCAGCTTAGCAGAGGGTATGAGGTATGGCTACACCTTC. Its translation: CASSLAEGMRYGYTF.

The chain combines TRBV29-1 with TRBJ1-2; no clear D gene. The CDR3 runs 11 residues. V gave up 3 bases and J gave up 4 bases, with 6 bases separating them. Germline V lookup: CDR1 SQVTM, CDR2 ANQGSEA. The CDR3: CSVDSLYGYTF. As DNA, the CDR3 is TGCAGCGTTGATTCCCTCTATGGCTACACCTTC.

CDR3 loop: CASSLSEAETQYF. CDR3 in DNA: TGTGCCAGCAGCCTCTCGGAGGCTGAGACCCAGTACTTC. The chain links TRBV5-5 to TRBJ2-5; D may be TRBD2 (5 bases). V lost 4 bases and J lost 5, with 12 bases in between. The CDR3 has 13 amino acids. Germline V gives CDR1 SGHKS, CDR2 YYEKEE (reference sequence).

In this sample, this clone turned up a few times. The gene calls are TRBV15 and TRBJ2-3; maybe TRBD2 (5 bases). Germline-derived CDR1 and CDR2 are LNHNV and YYDKDF (reference sequence). The CDR3 loop spans 15 amino acids. V was clipped by 0 bases and J by 6 bases, with 13 bases between them. CDR3 sequence reads: CATSRDERSSDTQYF. CDR3 DNA: TGTGCCACCAGCAGAGATGAGCGGTCCTCGGATACGCAGTATTTT.

As regards this clone: Other DNA variants within this sample encode the same CDR3. This sequence joins TRBV30 and TRBJ1-5; D ambiguous. V shed 0 bases and J shed 0 bases, with 3 bases lying between them. This CDR3 has 13 amino acids. The germline V gene encodes CDR1 GTSNPN and CDR2 SVGIG (reference sequence). The CDR3 nucleotides are TGTGCCTGGAGTGTAAGTAGCAATCAGCCCCAGCATTTT. Encoded protein: CAWSVSSNQPQHF.

This chain links TRBV27 with TRBJ2-7; D unresolved. The CDR3 length is 15 residues. The V end lost 2 bases, the J end lost 6 bases, and 17 bases lay between the germline ends. Germline CDR1 MNHEY, CDR2 SMNVEV (reference sequence). The CDR3 is CASSLRAQILGEQYF. As DNA, the CDR3 is TGTGCCAGCAGTTTAAGGGCACAGATCCTCGGCGAGCAGTACTTC.

This clone was seen a handful of times. The chain is built from TRBV5-1 and TRBJ2-3; D remains unclear. V lost 1 base to trimming and J lost 6 bases, with 18 bases between them. CDR3 size: 16 residues. Per the germline V gene, CDR1 is SGHRS and CDR2 is YFSETQ. CDR3 amino acids: CASSLSPGAGSDTQYF. CDR3 nucleotide sequence: TGCGCCAGCAGCTTGTCTCCGGGTGCAGGCTCGGATACGCAGTATTTT.

The table lists this clone with a few counts. The chain recombines TRBV30 with TRBJ2-1; D perhaps matches TRBD1 (6 bases). V was pared by 6 bases and J by 0 bases, with 9 bases between. This CDR3 has 13 amino acids. CDR1 is GTSNPN and CDR2 is SVGIG in the germline V gene (reference sequence). The CDR3 region is CACDRSSYNEQFF. CDR3 bases: TGTGCCTGTGACAGGAGCTCCTACAATGAGCAGTTCTTC.

With regard to this clone: A clone one base away is much larger, so this may be a read error. The gene calls are TRBV9 and TRBJ2-1; the D is unclear. V lost 3 bases, J lost 4 bases, and 2 bases lay in between. The germline CDR1 and CDR2 sequences are SGDLS and YYNGEE. The CDR3 runs to 11 residues. The CDR3 here is CASSEYNEQFF. The CDR3 DNA follows: TGTGCCAGCAGCGAGTACAATGAGCAGTTCTTC.

The V call is TRBV15, the J call TRBJ2-1; 11 positions match TRBD2. This CDR3 comprises 19 residues. Germline CDR1 is LNHNV and CDR2 is YYDKDF (reference sequence). V gave up 1 base and J gave up 1 base; unmatched junction bases: 9. CDR3 in DNA: TGTGCCACCAGCAGAGTTACTAGCGGGAGTACGAGGTCCTACAATGAGCAGTTCTTC. This translates into CATSRVTSGSTRSYNEQFF.

The V call is TRBV20-1, the J call TRBJ2-1, with a weak D call TRBD2 (5 bases). Trimming left V 5 bases short and J 7 bases short, with 9 bases between. The CDR3 is made up of 11 amino acids. Germline CDR1 is DFQATT and CDR2 is SNEGSKA (reference sequence). CDR3 loop: CSAPTRNEQFF. The CDR3 region has the DNA TGCAGTGCTCCCACTAGAAATGAGCAGTTCTTC.

This clone was counted between two and nine times. The gene calls are TRBV27 and TRBJ2-1, with D perhaps assigned TRBD1 or TRBD2 (5 bases each). CDR3 length: 15 residues. Between the trimmed V and J ends, which lost 6 bases and 0 bases, there was a span of 12 bases. CDR1 MNHEY and CDR2 SMNVEV come from the germline V gene (reference sequence). CDR3 bases: TGTGCCAGCAGATCCCGGGACCTCTCCTACAATGAGCAGTTCTTC. This sequence encodes CASRSRDLSYNEQFF.

In its sample, this clone was seen many times. The V and J genes are TRBV10-3 and TRBJ2-7; D is unclear. Germline CDR1 ENHRY, CDR2 SYGVKD. This CDR3 has 12 residues. V lost 0 bases and J 5 bases, leaving 5 bases between the germline ends. Here the CDR3 DNA reads TGTGCCATCAGTGAGTCCTACAACGAGCAGTACTTC. Translated, it gives CAISESYNEQYF.

The V call is TRBV15, the J call TRBJ2-7; 12 positions agree with TRBD2. After removal of 1 base from V and 0 bases from J, the junction contained 10 bases not matched to a gene. The CDR3 contains 19 residues. CDR1 is LNHNV and CDR2 is YYDKDF in the germline V gene (reference sequence). CDR3 coding DNA: TGTGCCACCAGCAGAGGCCGGACTAGCGGGATAGGGAGCTCCTACGAGCAGTACTTC. Protein: CATSRGRTSGIGSSYEQYF.

This clone was seen only a few times. The chain links TRBV29-1 to TRBJ2-7, with no clear D. The CDR3 contains 14 residues. V was trimmed by 7 bases and J by 3 bases, leaving 19 bases between them. Germline V gene data show CDR1 as SQVTM and CDR2 as ANQGSEA. CDR3 sequence reads: CSGPATGSLYEQYF. The CDR3 DNA follows: TGCAGCGGCCCCGCAACTGGCTCCCTCTACGAGCAGTACTTC.

V gene TRBV15 combines with J gene TRBJ2-1, with TRBD1 identical over 8 bases. This CDR3 is 17 amino acids long. Trimming took 5 bases from V and 0 from J; bases not matched to a gene: 9. Per the germline V gene, CDR1 is LNHNV and CDR2 is YYDKDF (reference sequence). CDR3 residues: CATSGRDRLSSYNEQFF. The CDR3 region has the DNA TGTGCCACCAGCGGAAGGGACAGGCTGAGCTCCTACAATGAGCAGTTCTTC.

This chain joins TRBV7-9 and TRBJ2-7; no clear D. V was pared by 2 bases and J by 1 base, with 6 bases between. Germline V gene lookup returns CDR1 SEHNR and CDR2 FQNEAQ (reference sequence). CDR3 length: 13 residues. CDR3 in amino acids: CASSLPSSYEQYF. The CDR3 DNA follows: TGTGCCAGCAGCTTACCCAGTTCCTACGAGCAGTACTTC. The full variable domain, with the rest looked up from reference TRBV7-9 and TRBJ2-7, is DTGVSQNPRHKITKRGQNVTFRCDPISEHNRLYWYRQTLGQGPEFLTYFQNEAQLEKSRLLSDRFSAERPKGSFSTLEIQRTEQGDSAMYLCASSLPSSYEQYFGPGTRLTVT.

The chain employs TRBV30 and TRBJ1-5; D is unresolved. Deletions cut 2 bases from V and 5 bases from J, with 7 bases between. The CDR3 length is 12 residues. Germline V gene sequence: CDR1 GTSNPN, CDR2 SVGIG (reference sequence). This CDR3 is CAWSRSDQPQHF. CDR3 DNA: TGTGCCTGGAGTCGTTCTGATCAGCCCCAGCATTTT.

This clone was picked up many times. Other DNA sequences from this sample encode an identical CDR3 as well. CDR3 region: CASSLQTSGKETQYF. CDR3 DNA sequence: TGTGCCAGCAGCCTACAGACTAGCGGTAAAGAGACCCAGTACTTC. This sequence joins TRBV5-4 and TRBJ2-5, with TRBD2 matching 9 bases. The CDR3 is 15 residues long. With 4 bases clipped from V and 3 bases from J, the junction kept 7 bases outside the gene matches. CDR1 is SGHNT and CDR2 is YYREEE in the germline V gene (reference sequence).

The chain uses TRBV7-2 and TRBJ2-1, with TRBD1 matching 7 bases. The V and J ends lost 7 bases and 8 bases, in that order; junction bases with no gene match: 14. The germline V gene encodes CDR1 SGHTA and CDR2 FQGNSA. The CDR3 is 15 residues long. CDR3 DNA sequence: TGTGCCAGCACCTTTGACAGGGCATACTCACATGAGCAGTTCTTC. Its translation: CASTFDRAYSHEQFF.

CDR3 sequence: CATSLKGNEQFF. The CDR3 DNA follows: TGTGCCACCAGCCTAAAGGGCAATGAGCAGTTCTTC. The rearrangement links TRBV15 to TRBJ2-1; unclear D gene. V shed 5 bases and J shed 6 bases, with 8 bases lying between them. CDR1 LNHNV and CDR2 YYDKDF come from the germline V gene (reference sequence). CDR3 length: 12 residues.

This clone was seen ten or more times. The gene calls are TRBV7-9 and TRBJ2-2; possibly TRBD2 for D (6 bases). Trimming left V 4 bases short and J 0 bases short, with 6 bases between. CDR3 length: 14 amino acids. Germline CDR1 and CDR2: SEHNR and FQNEAQ (reference sequence). Here the CDR3 DNA reads TGTGCCAGCAGCTGGGACTCGAACACCGGGGAGCTGTTTTTT. This gives the protein CASSWDSNTGELFF.

The rearrangement links TRBV19 to TRBJ1-5; D unclear. Between the trimmed V and J ends, which lost 6 bases and 6 bases, there was a span of 12 bases. The CDR3 contains 13 residues. Germline assignment: CDR1 LNHDA and CDR2 SQIVND (reference sequence). The CDR3: CASSLARGQPQHF. The CDR3 DNA reads TGTGCCAGTAGCCTCGCCCGGGGTCAGCCCCAGCATTTT.

This clone showed up just a few times. V and J are TRBV5-1 and TRBJ1-4, with 10 bases aligning to TRBD1. The CDR3 contains 17 residues. Germline CDR1 is SGHRS and CDR2 is YFSETQ. The J segment lost 5 bases and the V segment lost 1 base, leaving 8 bases of the junction unmatched. CDR3 in DNA: TGCGCCAGCAGCTTGAGAAACCCGGGACAGGGGAATGAAAAACTGTTTTTT. Translation gives CASSLRNPGQGNEKLFF.